This is a list of T cell receptor beta chains from one sample in a study of T cells expressing NK-cell markers. Following a re-call of the 5' RACE reads, TCRdb has one entry per CDR3 protein and lacks DNA. The listing contains 350,000 to 400,000 distinct CDR3 sequences. Source material: blood T cells: a sorted CD56 or NKG2C T cell subset, CD4+ or CD8+ T cells, or bulk PBMC T cells (not recorded which). The source of these receptors is a woman in her fifties or sixties in good health. The CDR3 runs from the conserved cysteine through the conserved F or W.

V	J	CDR3
TRBV5-1	TRBJ2-1	CASSLGLAGGNNEQFF
TRBV20-1	TRBJ2-6	CSARWEASGANVLTF
TRBV9	TRBJ1-1	CASSVGGPSNTEAFF
TRBV4-1	TRBJ2-7	CASSQVGGEGTAGTYEQYF
TRBV4-1	TRBJ2-2	CASSPQGADTGELFF
TRBV7-6	TRBJ2-5	CASSPFRLAGQETQYF
TRBV27	TRBJ1-5	CASSLYSVGVTQHF
TRBV7-9	TRBJ2-5	CASSPGRGRTQYF
TRBV27	TRBJ2-2	CASSWRGTTGELFF
TRBV5-1	TRBJ2-4	CASSVISGRGNIQYF
TRBV27	TRBJ2-2	CASSPTLLNTGELFF
TRBV20-1	TRBJ2-1	CSAREWGNEQFF
TRBV5-1	TRBJ2-5	CASSLELGGYQETQYF
TRBV5-1	TRBJ2-5	CASSIHGTQETQYF
TRBV7-3	TRBJ2-2	CASRSAGELFF
TRBV6-5	TRBJ2-7	CASSYHDVGVAGQQYF
TRBV7-9	TRBJ2-2	CASSRRDTGELFF
TRBV11-2	TRBJ2-1	CASSLRQVPDYNEQFF
TRBV29-1	TRBJ2-7	CSVLGRAISEQYF
TRBV29-1	TRBJ1-4	CSVGGASAEMFF
TRBV29-1	TRBJ2-3	CSAVRAGDLHTQYF
TRBV5-1	TRBJ2-1	CASSLAPASSEQFF
TRBV7-2	TRBJ2-1	CASSRDDASYEQFF
TRBV12-3/TRBV12-4	TRBJ1-1	CASSLNSPNTEAFF
TRBV14	TRBJ2-3	CASSRFSAGSYTDTQYF
TRBV6-1	TRBJ2-7	CASSPGTGGVMAYEQYF